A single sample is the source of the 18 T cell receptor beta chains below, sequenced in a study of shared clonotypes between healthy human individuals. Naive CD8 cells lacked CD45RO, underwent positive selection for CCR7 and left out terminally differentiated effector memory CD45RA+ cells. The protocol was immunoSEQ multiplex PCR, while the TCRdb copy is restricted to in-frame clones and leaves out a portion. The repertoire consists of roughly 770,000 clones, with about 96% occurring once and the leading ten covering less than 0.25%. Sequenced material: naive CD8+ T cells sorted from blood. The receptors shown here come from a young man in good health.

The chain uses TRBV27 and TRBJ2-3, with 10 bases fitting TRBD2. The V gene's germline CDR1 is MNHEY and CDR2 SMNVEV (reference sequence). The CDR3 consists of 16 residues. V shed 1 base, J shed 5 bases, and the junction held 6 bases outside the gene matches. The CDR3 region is CASSLLRASGGDTQYF. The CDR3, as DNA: TGTGCCAGCAGTTTATTGAGGGCTAGCGGGGGAGATACGCAGTATTTT.

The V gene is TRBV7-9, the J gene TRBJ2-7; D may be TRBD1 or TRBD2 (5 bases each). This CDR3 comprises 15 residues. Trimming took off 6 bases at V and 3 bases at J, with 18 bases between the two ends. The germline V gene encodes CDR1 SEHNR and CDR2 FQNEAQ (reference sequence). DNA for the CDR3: TGTGCCAGCAGTGTGGGGGACCTTGGGAACTACGAGCAGTACTTC. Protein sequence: CASSVGDLGNYEQYF.

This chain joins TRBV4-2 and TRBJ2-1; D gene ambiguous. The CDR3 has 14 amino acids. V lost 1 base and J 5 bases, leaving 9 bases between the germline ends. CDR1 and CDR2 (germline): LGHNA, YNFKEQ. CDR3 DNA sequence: TGTGCCAGCAGCCAAGTAGGTGGGAACAATGAGCAGTTCTTC. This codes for CASSQVGGNNEQFF.

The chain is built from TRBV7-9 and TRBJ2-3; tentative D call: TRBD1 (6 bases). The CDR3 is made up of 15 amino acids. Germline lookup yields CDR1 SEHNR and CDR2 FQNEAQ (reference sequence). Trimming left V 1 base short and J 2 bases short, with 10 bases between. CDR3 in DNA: TGTGCCAGCAGCTTAGTCCCAGGGGACACAGATACGCAGTATTTT. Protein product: CASSLVPGDTDTQYF.

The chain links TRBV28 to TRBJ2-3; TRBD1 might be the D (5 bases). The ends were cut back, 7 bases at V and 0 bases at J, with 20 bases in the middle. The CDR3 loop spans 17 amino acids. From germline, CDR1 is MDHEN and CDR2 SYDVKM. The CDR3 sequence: CASNRGPDSSSTDTQYF. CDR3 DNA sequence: TGTGCCAGCAACCGAGGCCCCGACAGCTCTAGCACAGATACGCAGTATTTT.

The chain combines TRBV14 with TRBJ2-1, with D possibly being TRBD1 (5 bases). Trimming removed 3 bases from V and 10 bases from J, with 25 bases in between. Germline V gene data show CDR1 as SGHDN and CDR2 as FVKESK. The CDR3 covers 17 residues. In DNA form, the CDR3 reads TGTGCCAGCAGCCAGGGCGGCAGACAAGCCCCAGGGTTAGAGCAGTTCTTC. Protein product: CASSQGGRQAPGLEQFF.

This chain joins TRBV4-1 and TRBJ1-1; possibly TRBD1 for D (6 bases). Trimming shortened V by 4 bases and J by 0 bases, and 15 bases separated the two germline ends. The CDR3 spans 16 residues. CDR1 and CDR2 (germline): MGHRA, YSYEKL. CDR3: CASSRTAGTMNTEAFF. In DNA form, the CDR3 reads TGCGCCAGCAGCCGGACAGCGGGGACTATGAACACTGAAGCTTTCTTT.

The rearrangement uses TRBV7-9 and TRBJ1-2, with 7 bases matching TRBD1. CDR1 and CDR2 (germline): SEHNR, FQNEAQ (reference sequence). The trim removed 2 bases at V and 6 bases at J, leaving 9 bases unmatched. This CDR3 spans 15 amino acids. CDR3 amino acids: CASSLSTGVPDGYTF. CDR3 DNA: TGTGCCAGCAGCTTAAGTACAGGGGTTCCCGATGGCTACACCTTC.

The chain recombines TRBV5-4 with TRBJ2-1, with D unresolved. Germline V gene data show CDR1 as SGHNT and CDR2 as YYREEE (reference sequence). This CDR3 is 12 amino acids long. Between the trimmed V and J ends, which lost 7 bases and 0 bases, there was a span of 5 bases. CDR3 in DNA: TGTGCCAGCGGGGACTCCTACAATGAGCAGTTCTTC. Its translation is CASGDSYNEQFF.

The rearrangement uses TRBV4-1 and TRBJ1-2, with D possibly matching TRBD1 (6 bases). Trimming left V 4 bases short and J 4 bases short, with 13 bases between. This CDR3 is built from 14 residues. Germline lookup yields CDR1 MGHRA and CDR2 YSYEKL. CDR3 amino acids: CASSPDRFLYGYTF. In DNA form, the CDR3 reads TGCGCCAGCAGCCCTGACAGGTTCCTCTATGGCTACACCTTC.

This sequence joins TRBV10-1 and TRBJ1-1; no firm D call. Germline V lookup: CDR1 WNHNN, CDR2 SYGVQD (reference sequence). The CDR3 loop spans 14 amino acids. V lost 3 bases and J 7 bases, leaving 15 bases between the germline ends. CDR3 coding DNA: TGCGCCAGCAGTGAAGGAAGTCTAAAGAGTGAAGCTTTCTTT. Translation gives CASSEGSLKSEAFF.

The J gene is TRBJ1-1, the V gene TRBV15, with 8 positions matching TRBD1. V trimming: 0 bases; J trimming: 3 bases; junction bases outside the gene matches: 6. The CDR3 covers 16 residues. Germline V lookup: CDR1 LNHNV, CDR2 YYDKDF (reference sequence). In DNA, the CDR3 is TGTGCCACCAGCAGAGATGGGACGACAGGGGACACTGAAGCTTTCTTT. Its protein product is CATSRDGTTGDTEAFF.

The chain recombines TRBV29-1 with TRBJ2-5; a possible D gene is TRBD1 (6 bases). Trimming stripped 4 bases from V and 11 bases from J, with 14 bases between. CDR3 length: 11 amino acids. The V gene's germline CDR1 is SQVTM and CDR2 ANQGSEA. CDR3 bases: TGCAGCGTTGCAAGGCAGGGGATGCAGTACTTC. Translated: CSVARQGMQYF.

As DNA, the CDR3 is TGTGCCAGCAGCTTAGTTCCCAGTAGGTCCAATGAGCAGTTCTTC. Translating it yields CASSLVPSRSNEQFF. The chain is built from TRBV7-2 and TRBJ2-1; D unresolved. V was trimmed by 1 base and J by 6 bases, leaving 13 bases between them. Germline lookup yields CDR1 SGHTA and CDR2 FQGNSA. This CDR3 contains 15 residues.

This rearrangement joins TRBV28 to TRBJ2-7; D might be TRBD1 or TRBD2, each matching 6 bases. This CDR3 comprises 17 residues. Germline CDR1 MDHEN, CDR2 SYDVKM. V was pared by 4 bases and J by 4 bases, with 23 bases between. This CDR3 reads CASSSPETGLARYEQYF. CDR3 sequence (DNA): TGTGCCAGCAGTTCCCCAGAAACAGGGCTAGCGAGGTACGAGCAGTACTTC.

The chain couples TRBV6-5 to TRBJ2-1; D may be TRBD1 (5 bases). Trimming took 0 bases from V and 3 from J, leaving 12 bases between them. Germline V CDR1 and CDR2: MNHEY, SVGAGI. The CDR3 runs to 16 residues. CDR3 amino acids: CASSYSSGFGYNEQFF. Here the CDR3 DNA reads TGTGCCAGCAGTTACTCGTCAGGGTTTGGCTACAATGAGCAGTTCTTC.

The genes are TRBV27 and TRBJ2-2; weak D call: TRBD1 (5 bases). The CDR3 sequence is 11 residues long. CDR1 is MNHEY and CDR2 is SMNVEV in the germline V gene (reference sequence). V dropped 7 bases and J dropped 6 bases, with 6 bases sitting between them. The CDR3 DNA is TGTGCCAGCAAGGGGTCCGGGGAGCTGTTTTTT. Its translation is CASKGSGELFF.

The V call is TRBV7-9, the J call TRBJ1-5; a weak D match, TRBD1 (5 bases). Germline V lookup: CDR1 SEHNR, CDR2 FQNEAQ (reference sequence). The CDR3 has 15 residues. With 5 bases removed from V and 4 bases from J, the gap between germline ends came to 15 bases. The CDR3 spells CASSLGDGRNQPQHF. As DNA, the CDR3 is TGTGCCAGCAGCCTAGGGGACGGGAGAAATCAGCCCCAGCATTTT. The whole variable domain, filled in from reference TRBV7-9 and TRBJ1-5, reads DTGVSQNPRHKITKRGQNVTFRCDPISEHNRLYWYRQTLGQGPEFLTYFQNEAQLEKSRLLSDRFSAERPKGSFSTLEIQRTEQGDSAMYLCASSLGDGRNQPQHFGDGTRLSIL.